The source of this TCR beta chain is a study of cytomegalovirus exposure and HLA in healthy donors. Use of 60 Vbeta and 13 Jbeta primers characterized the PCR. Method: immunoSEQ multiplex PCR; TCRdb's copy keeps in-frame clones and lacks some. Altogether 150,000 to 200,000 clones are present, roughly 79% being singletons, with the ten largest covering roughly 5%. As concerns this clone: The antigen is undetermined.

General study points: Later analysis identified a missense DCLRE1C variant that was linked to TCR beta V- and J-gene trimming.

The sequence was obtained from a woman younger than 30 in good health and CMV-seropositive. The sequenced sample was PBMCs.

CDR3 sequence: CASSLWSEGQPQHF. The CDR3 DNA reads TGTGCCAGCAGCTTGTGGTCTGAGGGCCAGCCCCAGCATTTT. V is TRBV5-8 and J is TRBJ1-5; D ambiguous. The CDR3 length is 14 residues. The germline V and J ends were trimmed by 1 base and 7 bases, with 12 bases remaining between them. The germline CDR1 and CDR2 sequences are SGHTS and YDEGEE.